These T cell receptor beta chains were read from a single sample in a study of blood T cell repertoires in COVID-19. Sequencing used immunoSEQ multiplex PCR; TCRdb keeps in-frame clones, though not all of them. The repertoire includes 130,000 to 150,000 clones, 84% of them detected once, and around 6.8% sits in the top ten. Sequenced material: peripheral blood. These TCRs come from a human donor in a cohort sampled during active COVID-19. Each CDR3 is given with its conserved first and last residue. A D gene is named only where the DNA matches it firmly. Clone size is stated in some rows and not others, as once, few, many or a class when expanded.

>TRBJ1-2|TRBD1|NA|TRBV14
TGTGCCAGCAGCCAAACACTCAACCTACAGGGGGCGAATGGCTACACCTTC
CASSQTLNLQGANGYTF
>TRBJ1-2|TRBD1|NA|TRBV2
TGTGCCAGCGCCCCGGGACAGGGCTCTGGCTACACCTTC
CASAPGQGSGYTF
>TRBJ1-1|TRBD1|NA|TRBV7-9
TGTGCCAGCAGCGTGGGACAGGGGGCTGAAGCTTTCTTT
CASSVGQGAEAFF
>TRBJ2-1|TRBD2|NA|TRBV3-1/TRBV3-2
TGTGCCAGCAGCCAAGCGCGGGGGGCATCCTACAATGAGCAGTTCTTC
CASSQARGASYNEQFF
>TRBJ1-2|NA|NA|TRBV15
TGTGCCACCAGCAGAGAAAGGGGGGGATTTGGTGGCTACACCTTC
CATSRERGGFGGYTF
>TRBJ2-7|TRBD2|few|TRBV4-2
TGTGCCAGCAGCCCCGGGCGGGGGGCCTACGAGCAGTACTTC
CASSPGRGAYEQYF
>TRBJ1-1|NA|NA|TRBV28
TGTGCCAGCAGTTCTCCCGGACAGAACACTGAAGCTTTCTTT
CASSSPGQNTEAFF
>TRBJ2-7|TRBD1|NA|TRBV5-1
TGCGCCAGCAGCTCCGGGACAGGGGTGTACGAGCAGTACTTC
CASSSGTGVYEQYF
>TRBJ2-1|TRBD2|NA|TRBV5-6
TGTGCCAGCAGCTTGGAACTAGCGGGCAATGAGCAGTTCTTC
CASSLELAGNEQFF
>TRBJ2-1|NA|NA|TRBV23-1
TGCGCCAGCAGTCCCAGACAGCTCCTCCACAATGAGCAGTTCTTC
CASSPRQLLHNEQFF
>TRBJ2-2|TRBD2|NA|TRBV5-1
TGCGCCAGCAGCTTGGCGGGGGGTAACACCGGGGAGCTGTTTTTT
CASSLAGGNTGELFF
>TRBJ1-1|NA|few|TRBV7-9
TGTGCCAGCAGCTTTGGAGCGAACACTGAAGCTTTCTTT
CASSFGANTEAFF
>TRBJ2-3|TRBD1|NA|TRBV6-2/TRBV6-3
TGTGCCAGCAGTTTTGACAGGGGATCAGATACGCAGTATTTT
CASSFDRGSDTQYF
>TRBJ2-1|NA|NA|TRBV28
TGTGCCAGCAGTCCTGGAACTAGCTCCGGCTATGAGCAGTTCTTC
CASSPGTSSGYEQFF
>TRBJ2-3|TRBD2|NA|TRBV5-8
TGTGCCAGCAGCTTGGCGAGGCGGGGGGCAGATACGCAGTATTTT
CASSLARRGADTQYF
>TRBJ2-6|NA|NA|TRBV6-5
TGTGCCAGCAGCGGGGAGTTGGGGGCCAACGTCCTGACTTTC
CASSGELGANVLTF
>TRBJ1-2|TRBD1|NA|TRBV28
TGTGCCAGCAGTTCACCAACCGGGACAGGGGGTGACTATGGCTACACCTTC
CASSSPTGTGGDYGYTF
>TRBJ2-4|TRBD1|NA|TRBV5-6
TGTGCCAGCAGCTCTGGGGACAGGCGAGCCAAAAACATTCAGTACTTC
CASSSGDRRAKNIQYF